The 3 T cell receptor beta chains presented below share a single source sample, sequenced in a study of human T cells and chemical hapten exposure. TCRdb reanalysed the RACE reads using MiXCR and keeps one entry per CDR3 protein. This sample carries 35,000 to 45,000 distinct CDR3 sequences, 8% to 9.5% of them seen once, and the ten largest clones take roughly 15%. The sample's time point: patch test 2, 6 weeks after DPC sensitization. The treatment: therapeutic diphenylcyclopropenone sensitization with weekly scalp DPC. The source was whole blood, collected in connection with sensitization to the hapten diphenylcyclopropenone (DPC). Every receptor here comes from a woman in her 40s with alopecia areata. Some clones in this sample may be carry-over from other donors' samples.

The sample holds many counts of this clonotype. The CDR3: CSVEGRSTDTQYF. The CDR3 nucleotides are TGCAGCGTTGAAGGTCGGAGCACAGATACGCAGTATTTT. The chain joins TRBV29-1 to TRBJ2-3; D is unclear. The CDR3 has 13 amino acids. Trimming removed 1 base at V and 0 bases at J, with 5 bases between. Germline V gives CDR1 SQVTM, CDR2 ANQGSEA.

The chain has TRBV29-1 and TRBJ1-5, with D perhaps TRBD1 (5 bases). Trimming stripped 4 bases from V and 3 bases from J, with 10 bases between. Germline CDR1 SQVTM, CDR2 ANQGSEA. This CDR3 contains 13 residues. The CDR3 DNA follows: TGCAGCGTTGCGAGGGGATTCAATCAGCCCCAGCATTTT. This gives the protein CSVARGFNQPQHF.

This clonotype was observed at least ten times. This rearrangement joins TRBV5-1 to TRBJ1-3, with unresolved D. The CDR3 totals 16 residues. Trimming took 3 bases from V and 0 from J, leaving 13 bases between them. Germline V gene data show CDR1 as SGHRS and CDR2 as YFSETQ. The CDR3 sequence: CASSSSTLHSGNTIYF. The CDR3 DNA follows: TGCGCCAGCAGCTCTTCGACACTCCACTCTGGAAACACCATATATTTT. The variable domain in full, with the rest retrieved from reference TRBV5-1 and TRBJ1-3, is KAGVTQTPRYLIKTRGQQVTLSCSPISGHRSVSWYQQTPGQGLQFLFEYFSETQRNKGNFPGRFSGRQFSNSRSEMNVSTLELGDSALYLCASSSSTLHSGNTIYFGEGSWLTVV.